The 14 T cell receptor beta chains in this list originate from one sample, sequenced in a study of T cells in Graves' hyperthyroidism and ophthalmopathy. TCR beta CDR3 regions were amplified from RNA transcripts. HTBI primers were used for first-round RT-PCR of the TCR CDR3. MiXCR was run by TCRdb on the multiplex PCR reads, yielding one entry per CDR3 protein. Of over 200,000 distinct CDR3 sequences listed, roughly 14% were seen once; the top ten hold 10% to 15%. The sequencing input was blood. All receptors derive from a middle-aged woman with Graves' hyperthyroidism that later progressed to Graves' ophthalmopathy.

V usage is TRBV3-1 and J usage is TRBJ1-1; D gene uncertain. The germline V and J ends were trimmed by 0 bases and 1 base, with 6 bases remaining between them. CDR3 length: 14 residues. Germline lookup yields CDR1 LGHDT and CDR2 YNNKEL (reference sequence). CDR3 sequence (DNA): TGTGCCAGCAGCCAAGATGGAGGGAACACTGAAGCTTTCTTT. It translates to CASSQDGGNTEAFF.

This clonotype was counted ten times or more. The chain carries TRBV7-2 and TRBJ2-5, with 9 bases identical to TRBD1. The germline CDR1 and CDR2 sequences are SGHTA and FQGNSA. V was clipped by 2 bases and J by 4 bases; unmatched bases: 5. This CDR3 is 15 amino acids long. The CDR3 coding sequence is TGTGCCAGCAGCTTACCCGGGACAGGGTTAGAGACCCAGTACTTC. It codes for CASSLPGTGLETQYF.

The chain has TRBV2 and TRBJ2-7, with TRBD2 matching over 15 bases. J was trimmed by 3 bases and V by 7 bases; bases with no gene match: 4. This CDR3 spans 15 amino acids. The V gene's germline CDR1 is SNHLY and CDR2 FYNNEI. CDR3 loop: CASTPGLAGGYEQYF. The CDR3, as DNA: TGTGCCAGCACCCCGGGACTAGCGGGAGGCTACGAGCAGTACTTC.

This clonotype occurred many times. The rearrangement links TRBV5-8 to TRBJ1-5; no reliable D call. There are 17 residues in the CDR3. The ends were cut back, 0 bases at V and 0 bases at J, with 13 bases in the middle. Per the germline V gene, CDR1 is SGHTS and CDR2 is YDEGEE. CDR3 amino acids: CASSLADTQYSNQPQHF. The CDR3 DNA reads as TGTGCCAGCAGCTTGGCCGACACTCAGTATAGCAATCAGCCCCAGCATTTT. The variable domain in full, completed from reference TRBV5-8 and TRBJ1-5, reads EAGVTQSPTHLIKTRGQQATLRCSPISGHTSVYWYQQALGLGLQFLLWYDEGEERNRGNFPPRFSGRQFPNYSSELNVNALELEDSALYLCASSLADTQYSNQPQHFGDGTRLSIL.

This clonotype was counted at least ten times. This rearrangement joins TRBV20-1 to TRBJ2-7, with D perhaps TRBD1 (5 bases). CDR3 size: 14 residues. Trimming took off 3 bases at V and 3 bases at J, with 15 bases between the two ends. The V gene's germline CDR1 is DFQATT and CDR2 SNEGSKA (reference sequence). CDR3: CSARRPGGHYEQYF. The CDR3, as DNA: TGCAGTGCTAGGAGGCCCGGCGGACACTACGAGCAGTACTTC.

This chain connects TRBV19 to TRBJ1-5; D gene uncertain. From germline, CDR1 is LNHDA and CDR2 SQIVND (reference sequence). The CDR3 contains 16 residues. Trimming pared 3 bases from V and 4 bases from J, leaving 16 bases between. CDR3 sequence (DNA): TGTGCCAGTAGTATGGACGGAATACCTACTAATCAGCCCCAGCATTTT. Residues: CASSMDGIPTNQPQHF.

This clonotype appeared many times. The rearrangement joins TRBV30 to TRBJ1-2, with D possibly being TRBD1 (5 bases). Germline V gene sequence: CDR1 GTSNPN, CDR2 SVGIG (reference sequence). V shed 0 bases and J shed 8 bases, with 22 bases lying between them. The CDR3 is 16 amino acids. The DNA of the CDR3 is TGTGCCTGGAGTGTACACCAGGGCGGACGCCCCCAAGGCTACACCTTC. This encodes CAWSVHQGGRPQGYTF.

This clonotype has at least ten counts. The genes are TRBV11-2 and TRBJ2-7, with unresolved D. From germline, CDR1 is SGHAT and CDR2 FQNNGV. CDR3 length equals 12 residues. Deletions cut 0 bases from V and 3 bases from J, with 3 bases between. CDR3: CASSLESYEQYF. CDR3 nucleotides: TGTGCCAGCAGCTTAGAGAGCTACGAGCAGTACTTC.

This clonotype was observed a handful of times. One base away lies a much larger clone, so this may be a sequencing read error. The conserved final phenylalanine or tryptophan is absent from the CDR3, which likely points to a read error. This chain links TRBV18 with TRBJ1-3; perhaps TRBD1 as D (6 bases). This CDR3 contains 13 residues. V lost 2 bases and J 4 bases, leaving 6 bases between the germline ends. The germline V gene encodes CDR1 KGHSH and CDR2 LQKENI. The CDR3 spells CASSPGTGNTIYL. The DNA for the CDR3 is TGTGCCAGCTCACCAGGGACAGGAAACACCATATATCTT.

About this clonotype itself: One base away lies a much larger clone, so this may be a sequencing read error. The gene calls are TRBV6-1 and TRBJ2-5; no firm D call. The CDR3 loop spans 13 amino acids. Trimming left V 6 bases short and J 5 bases short, with 13 bases between. Germline V gene data show CDR1 as MNHNS and CDR2 as SASEGT. The chain's CDR3 is CASRLKAVETQYF. CDR3 nucleotides: TGTGCCAGCAGATTGAAGGCTGTGGAGACCCAGTACTTC.

The table lists this clonotype with many counts. This chain uses TRBV14 with TRBJ2-5, with 7 bases aligning to TRBD2. This CDR3 is built from 18 residues. The germline V gene has CDR1 SGHDN and CDR2 FVKESK. The J segment lost 2 bases and the V segment lost 4 bases, leaving 16 bases of the junction unmatched. The DNA for the CDR3 is TGTGCCAGCAGCCGGGGGAGGATCCGGGACTACTCTCAAGAGACCCAGTACTTC. This gives the protein CASSRGRIRDYSQETQYF.

As for this clonotype: Given a much more abundant clone one base away, this may be a read error. This sequence joins TRBV7-9 and TRBJ1-1; no clear D. This CDR3 is built from 13 residues. Germline-derived CDR1 and CDR2 are SEHNR and FQNEAQ (reference sequence). Trimming cost V 5 bases and J 6 bases, with 13 bases left between them. Written as DNA, the CDR3 is TGTGCCAGCAGCAGCCATTTAGACCCTGAAGCTTTCTTT. Its protein is CASSSHLDPEAFF.

This clonotype was recorded at least ten times. The chain couples TRBV2 to TRBJ2-1; 7 nucleotides align to TRBD1. CDR3 length: 14 amino acids. Germline V gene lookup returns CDR1 SNHLY and CDR2 FYNNEI. V dropped 6 bases and J dropped 8; count of bases not matched to a gene: 10. The CDR3 protein is CASSPAQGMDEQFF. The CDR3 bases are TGTGCCAGCAGCCCGGCACAGGGGATGGATGAGCAGTTCTTC.

J is TRBJ2-7 and V is TRBV2; 8 nucleotides line up with TRBD2. CDR3 length: 15 amino acids. Trimming cost V 5 bases and J 5 bases; bases outside gene matches: 11. CDR1 SNHLY and CDR2 FYNNEI come from the germline V gene. The DNA of the CDR3 is TGTGCCAGCAGTCCCCGGGGGGGGGACCATGACGAGCAGTACTTC. It encodes CASSPRGGDHDEQYF.